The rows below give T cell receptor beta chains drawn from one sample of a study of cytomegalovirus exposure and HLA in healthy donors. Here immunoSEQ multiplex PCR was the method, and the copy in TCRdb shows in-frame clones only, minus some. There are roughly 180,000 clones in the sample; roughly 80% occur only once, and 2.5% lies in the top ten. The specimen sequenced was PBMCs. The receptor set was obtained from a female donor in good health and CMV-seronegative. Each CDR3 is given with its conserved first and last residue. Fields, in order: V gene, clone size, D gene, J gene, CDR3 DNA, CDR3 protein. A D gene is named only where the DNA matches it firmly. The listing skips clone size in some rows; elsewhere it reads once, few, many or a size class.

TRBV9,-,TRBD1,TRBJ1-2,TGTGCCAGCAGCGGTCCCGGGACAGGGTATGGCTACACCTTC,CASSGPGTGYGYTF
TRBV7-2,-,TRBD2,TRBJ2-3,TGTGCCAGCAGCCCGTGGCCTAGCGGAGGAACAGATACGCAGTATTTT,CASSPWPSGGTDTQYF
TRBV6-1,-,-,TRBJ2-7,TGTGCCAGCACCGCCACTCCTGCCTACGAGCAGTACTTC,CASTATPAYEQYF
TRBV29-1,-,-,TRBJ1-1,TGCAGCGCGGAAATGGGACACCAGAACACTGAAGCTTTCTTT,CSAEMGHQNTEAFF
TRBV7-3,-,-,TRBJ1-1,TGTGCCAGCAGCCCCGGGGGGGAAGTCAGCACTGAAGCTTTCTTT,CASSPGGEVSTEAFF
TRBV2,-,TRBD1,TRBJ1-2,TGTGCCAGCAGTGGGGGGACAGGGATCAGGATGCATAACTATGGCTACACCTTC,CASSGGTGIRMHNYGYTF
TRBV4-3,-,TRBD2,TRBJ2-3,TGCGCCAGCAGACACACTAGCGGGACTAGCACAGATACGCAGTATTTT,CASRHTSGTSTDTQYF
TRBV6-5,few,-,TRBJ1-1,TGTGCCAGCAGCCTCTTTAGCGCGAACACTGAAGCTTTCTTT,CASSLFSANTEAFF
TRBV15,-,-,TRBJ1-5,TGTGCCACCAGCATAGCAGGGGCTACTCAGCCCCAGCATTTT,CATSIAGATQPQHF
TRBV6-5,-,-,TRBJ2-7,TGTGCCAGCAGCTGGGGACATTCCTACGGGCAGTACTTC,CASSWGHSYGQYF
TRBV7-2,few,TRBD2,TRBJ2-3,TGTGCCAGCAGCTTCGGACTAGCGGGATCTGATACGCAGTATTTT,CASSFGLAGSDTQYF
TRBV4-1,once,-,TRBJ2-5,TGCGCCAGCAGCCAAGATAGGGGGGGGCTAGCGTCCGGAGAGACCCAGTACTTC,CASSQDRGGLASGETQYF
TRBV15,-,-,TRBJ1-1,TGTGCCACCAGCAGAGCCACCCGGGAAGCTTTCTTT,CATSRATREAFF
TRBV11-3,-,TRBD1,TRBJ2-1,TGTGCCAGCAGCTTCGACAGGGGGAATGAGCAGTTCTTC,CASSFDRGNEQFF
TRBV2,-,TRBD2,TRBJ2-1,TGTGCCACCGCCGGTGCGGGAGGTTACAATGAGCAGTTCTTC,CATAGAGGYNEQFF
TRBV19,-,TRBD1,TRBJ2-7,TGTGCCAGTAGTATAGCCGGACAGGGAGTATACGAGCAGTACTTC,CASSIAGQGVYEQYF
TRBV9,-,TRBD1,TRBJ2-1,TGTGCCAGCAGCGTAGCAGGGGGCGTCTACAATGAGCAGTTCTTC,CASSVAGGVYNEQFF
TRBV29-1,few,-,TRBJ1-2,TGCAGCGTTGAACGTAGATCCTATGGCTACACCTTC,CSVERRSYGYTF
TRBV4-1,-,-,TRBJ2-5,TGCGCCAGCACCTCACAGGGATCCCAAGAGACCCAGTACTTC,CASTSQGSQETQYF
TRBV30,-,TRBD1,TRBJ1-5,TGTGCCTGGGGTAGAACAGGGGAGAATCAGCCCCAGCATTTT,CAWGRTGENQPQHF
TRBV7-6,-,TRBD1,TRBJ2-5,TGTGCCAGCAGCTTTGCCGACAGGGGCCAAGAGACCCAGTACTTC,CASSFADRGQETQYF
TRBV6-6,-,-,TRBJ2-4,TGTGCCAGCAGTCCAACAGGAGCCAAAAACATTCAGTACTTC,CASSPTGAKNIQYF
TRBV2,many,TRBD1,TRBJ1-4,TGTGCCAGCAAGTGGCAGGGGGCGTTGAAACTGTTTTTT,CASKWQGALKLFF
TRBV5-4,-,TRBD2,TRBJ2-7,TGTGCCAGCAGCGAAGGGACTAGCAGCTCCTACGAGCAGTACTTC,CASSEGTSSSYEQYF
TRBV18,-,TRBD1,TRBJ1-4,TGTGCCAGCTCACCAAGGCAGACAGGGTTGACTGCAACTAATGAAAAACTGTTTTTT,CASSPRQTGLTATNEKLFF
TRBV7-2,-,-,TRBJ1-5,TGTGCCAGCAGCGACTCCGGTCAGCCCCAGCATTTT,CASSDSGQPQHF
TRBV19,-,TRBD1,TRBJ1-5,TGTGCCAGTAGTGACGAAGGACAGGGATATAGCAATCAGCCCCAGCATTTT,CASSDEGQGYSNQPQHF
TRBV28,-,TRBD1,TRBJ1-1,TGTGCCAGCAATCCTCAGGGGGCGAGCACTGAAGCTTTCTTT,CASNPQGASTEAFF
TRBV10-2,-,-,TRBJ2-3,TGCGCCAGCAGCGGGGACTCCCCCCGCACAGATACGCAGTATTTT,CASSGDSPRTDTQYF